This is a list of T cell receptor beta chains from one sample in a study of molecular identifiers for immune sequencing clone quantification. TCRdb processed the PCR reads anew with MiXCR; each CDR3 protein has one entry. The sample contains 550,000 to 750,000 distinct CDR3 sequences, about 20% of which appear only once. The sequencing sample was made of naive CD8+ T cells from blood, with Jurkat cell RNA spiked in. The source is a human donor in good health. Some libraries in this study had Jurkat cell RNA spiked in. Both conserved end residues are part of each CDR3. The D gene is left open where the match is weak. The size of a clone is reported for some rows only, either as once, few or many, or as a class for expanded clones.

D gene,V gene,J gene,clone size,CDR3 DNA,CDR3 protein
TRBD2,TRBV19,TRBJ2-1,few,TGTGCCAGGGAACTAGCGGGAGGTCCCTCCTACAATGAGCAGTTCTTC,CARELAGGPSYNEQFF
NA,TRBV29-1,TRBJ2-7,many,TGCAGCGTTGTCTCCACGTCCCCCGAGCAGTACTTC,CSVVSTSPEQYF
NA,TRBV6-5,TRBJ1-1,many,TGTGCCAGCAGTTATATAGACACCTTGGGCACTGAAGCTTTCTTT,CASSYIDTLGTEAFF
TRBD1,TRBV27,TRBJ1-4,NA,TGTGCCAGCAGTTACCGACAGGGGGCGGATGAAAAACTGTTTTTT,CASSYRQGADEKLFF
NA,TRBV7-2,TRBJ2-7,many,TGTGCCAGCAGCGATAGGGGTTACTCCTACGAGCAGTACTTC,CASSDRGYSYEQYF
NA,TRBV2,TRBJ2-5,few,TGTGCCAGCACGCGGGCCTTGGGGGAGACCCAGTACTTC,CASTRALGETQYF
NA,TRBV3-1,TRBJ2-7,NA,TGTGCCAGCAGCCAAATGGTAGCGGAGACCTACGAGCAGTACTTC,CASSQMVAETYEQYF
NA,TRBV19,TRBJ2-7,NA,TGTGCCAGTAGTTTCCAGACAGTTGACTACGAGCAGTACTTC,CASSFQTVDYEQYF
NA,TRBV28,TRBJ1-1,NA,TGTGCCAGCAGTGCGGCAGGGATGATGAACACTGAAGCTTTCTTT,CASSAAGMMNTEAFF
TRBD2,TRBV5-6,TRBJ2-1,NA,TGTGCCAGCAGCTTGGGAGCGGGAGCTAATGAGCAGTTCTTC,CASSLGAGANEQFF
NA,TRBV12-3/TRBV12-4,TRBJ1-4,few,TGTGCCAGCAGTCCAGATCTGGGTTCGTTTGAAAAACTGTTTTTT,CASSPDLGSFEKLFF
NA,TRBV2,TRBJ2-2,many,TGTGCCAGCAGTGAATGGGGGTGGCAGAACACCGGGGAGCTGTTTTTT,CASSEWGWQNTGELFF
NA,TRBV19,TRBJ1-1,few,TGTGCCACCGAAGCTGGGGGAGGTCGGAACACTGAAGCTTTCTTT,CATEAGGGRNTEAFF
NA,TRBV5-6,TRBJ2-7,many,TGTGCCAGCAGCACCCGGTCCCTCGGGGAGCAGTACTTC,CASSTRSLGEQYF
NA,TRBV7-6,TRBJ2-7,NA,TGTGCCAGCAGCTTTACCAACCAGGGGCCCTACGAGCAGTACTTC,CASSFTNQGPYEQYF
NA,TRBV9,TRBJ1-4,NA,TGTGCCAGCAGCGGGACAACCCCAAGAGGTGAAAAACTGTTTTTT,CASSGTTPRGEKLFF
TRBD1,TRBV12-5,TRBJ2-1,many,TGTGCTAGTGGTTTTGTAGGGGGCCACAATGAGCAGTTCTTC,CASGFVGGHNEQFF
NA,TRBV30,TRBJ2-1,many,TGTGCCTGGGATACCTACAATGAGCAGTTCTTC,CAWDTYNEQFF
NA,TRBV4-1,TRBJ1-6,many,TGCGCCAGCAGCCAAGTTACAGGGACCTCCTATAATTCACCCCTCCACTTT,CASSQVTGTSYNSPLHF
TRBD1,TRBV4-1,TRBJ1-1,few,TGCGCCAGCAGCCTCGACCAGGGGGCGCGAGGGAACACTGAAGCTTTCTTT,CASSLDQGARGNTEAFF
TRBD2,TRBV27,TRBJ2-7,many,TGTGCCAGCAGTAGTATTCTGCGGACTAAACGGGAGGACTACGAGCAGTACTTC,CASSSILRTKREDYEQYF
TRBD2,TRBV19,TRBJ2-1,many,TGTGCCAGTAGTCAGGGACTAGCGGGAGGAGTCGCGGCCTACAATGAGCAGTTCTTC,CASSQGLAGGVAAYNEQFF
NA,TRBV7-2,TRBJ2-2,many,TGTGCCAGCAGTCTACCCTGGGACACAAACACCGGGGAGCTGTTTTTT,CASSLPWDTNTGELFF
NA,TRBV10-3,TRBJ1-6,few,TGTGCCATCAGTGCATCAGGACTGGATTCACCCCTCCACTTT,CAISASGLDSPLHF
NA,TRBV19,TRBJ2-1,few,TGTGCCAGTAGTATAGTTTCCAGCCCCTACAATGAGCAGTTCTTC,CASSIVSSPYNEQFF
TRBD2,TRBV4-3,TRBJ2-3,NA,TGCGCCAGCAGCTGGGGCGGCGGGGGGGAAGATACGCAGTATTTT,CASSWGGGGEDTQYF
NA,TRBV6-2/TRBV6-3,TRBJ2-7,NA,TGTGCCAGCAGTAAAACCTCCGGGACACCGTACGAGCAGTACTTC,CASSKTSGTPYEQYF
TRBD1,TRBV10-3,TRBJ1-3,many,TGTGCCATCAGTGAGCTGGACAGGGGGCTTGGAAACACCATATATTTT,CAISELDRGLGNTIYF
NA,TRBV2,TRBJ2-7,NA,TGTGCCAGCAGTGAAGCCCGGACCTACGAGCAGTACTTC,CASSEARTYEQYF
NA,TRBV7-9,TRBJ1-1,many,TGTGCCAGCAGCTTAGGTCACGGACAAGGGACTGAAGCTTTCTTT,CASSLGHGQGTEAFF
TRBD2,TRBV30,TRBJ2-7,few,TGTGCCTGGGGCCTGGGGGGGGTGGAAGAGCAGTACTTC,CAWGLGGVEEQYF
NA,TRBV12-3/TRBV12-4,TRBJ2-7,many,TGTGCCAGCAGTAGGACGGAACGTCCTTACGAGCAGTACTTC,CASSRTERPYEQYF
TRBD1,TRBV19,TRBJ2-1,many,TGTGCCAGTAGTCCTCCTGGGACAGCTTACAATGAGCAGTTCTTC,CASSPPGTAYNEQFF
NA,TRBV18,TRBJ1-3,NA,TGTGCCAGCTCACCAAGACAGGCTCCCTCTGGAAACACCATGTATTTT,CASSPRQAPSGNTMYF
TRBD2,TRBV7-6,TRBJ2-3,NA,TGTGCCAGCAGTTTAGAGCGGGAGCCCACAGATACGCAGTACTTT,CASSLEREPTDTQYF
NA,TRBV5-4,TRBJ2-5,many,TGTGCCAGCAGCCCCCCCACAGGGACCCAGTACTTC,CASSPPTGTQYF
TRBD1,TRBV28,TRBJ1-4,many,TGTGCCAGCAGCCCGGGACAGGGCGATGAAAAACTGTTTTTT,CASSPGQGDEKLFF
NA,TRBV14,TRBJ2-1,few,TGTGCCAGCAGCCTCGTAGGGGCCCATGAGCAGTTCTTC,CASSLVGAHEQFF
TRBD1,TRBV28,TRBJ1-1,many,TGTGCCAGCAGTCCTCCGGGACAGGGGGACGCTTTCTTT,CASSPPGQGDAFF
NA,TRBV4-1,TRBJ2-3,many,TGCGCCAGCAAGGGTACAGATACGCAGTATTTT,CASKGTDTQYF
NA,TRBV24-1,TRBJ2-7,NA,TGTGCCACCAGTGACAACTGGGACATCGCGTCCTACGAGCAGTACTTC,CATSDNWDIASYEQYF
TRBD2,TRBV7-9,TRBJ2-7,many,TGTGCCAGCAGCTCGACTTTCGGGGGGGAAGTCTACGAGCAGTACTTC,CASSSTFGGEVYEQYF
NA,TRBV7-9,TRBJ2-1,many,TGTGCCAGCAGCTCCGGCAGCCGGGATGAGCAGTTCTTC,CASSSGSRDEQFF
NA,TRBV12-3/TRBV12-4,TRBJ2-1,few,NA,CASSRAGRAVNEQFF
NA,TRBV27,TRBJ1-5,many,TGTGCCAGCAGCTGGGGAAGCAATCAGCCCCAGCATTTT,CASSWGSNQPQHF
TRBD1,TRBV5-5,TRBJ1-4,many,TGTGCCAGCAGCTTGGGGCCGGGACAGGGTTCGGAAAAACTGTTTTTT,CASSLGPGQGSEKLFF
NA,TRBV5-6,TRBJ2-5,few,TGTGCCAGCAGCTTGGGAGCCGCAGAGACCCAGTACTTC,CASSLGAAETQYF
TRBD1,TRBV20-1,TRBJ2-1,NA,TGCAGTGCTAGTCTCCGGGACAGTGCGTTGGATGAGCAGTTCTTC,CSASLRDSALDEQFF
NA,TRBV19,TRBJ1-5,few,TGTGCCAGTAGTATAGGTACCAGGGGCGATCAGCCCCAGCATTTT,CASSIGTRGDQPQHF
TRBD2,TRBV2,TRBJ2-7,many,TGTGCCAGCAGTGAAGCTGCGGGACTAGCCTTAGTCCTCTACGAGCAGTACTTC,CASSEAAGLALVLYEQYF